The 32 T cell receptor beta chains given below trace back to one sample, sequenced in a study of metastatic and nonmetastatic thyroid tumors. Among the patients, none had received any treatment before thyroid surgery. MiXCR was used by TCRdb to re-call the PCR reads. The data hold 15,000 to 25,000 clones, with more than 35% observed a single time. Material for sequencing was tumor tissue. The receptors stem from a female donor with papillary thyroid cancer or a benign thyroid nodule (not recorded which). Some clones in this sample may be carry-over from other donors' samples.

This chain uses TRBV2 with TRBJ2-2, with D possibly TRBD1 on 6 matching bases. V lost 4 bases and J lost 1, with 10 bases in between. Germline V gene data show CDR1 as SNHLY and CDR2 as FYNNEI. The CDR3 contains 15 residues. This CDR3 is CASSGPGQNTGELFF. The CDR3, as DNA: TGTGCCAGCAGTGGGCCGGGACAGAACACCGGGGAGCTGTTTTTT.

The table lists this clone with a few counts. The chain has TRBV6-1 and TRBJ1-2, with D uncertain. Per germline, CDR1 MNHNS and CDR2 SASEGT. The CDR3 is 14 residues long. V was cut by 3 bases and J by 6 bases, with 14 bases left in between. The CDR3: CASSDAPSPDGYTF. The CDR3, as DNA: TGTGCCAGCAGTGATGCCCCCAGCCCCGATGGCTACACCTTC.

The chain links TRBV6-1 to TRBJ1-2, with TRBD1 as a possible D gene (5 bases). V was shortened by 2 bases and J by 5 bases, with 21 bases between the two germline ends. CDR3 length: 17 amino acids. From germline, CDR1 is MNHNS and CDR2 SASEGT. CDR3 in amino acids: CASSEPEVGGSAYGYTF. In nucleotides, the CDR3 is TGTGCCAGCAGTGAACCCGAAGTTGGGGGATCCGCATATGGCTACACCTTC.

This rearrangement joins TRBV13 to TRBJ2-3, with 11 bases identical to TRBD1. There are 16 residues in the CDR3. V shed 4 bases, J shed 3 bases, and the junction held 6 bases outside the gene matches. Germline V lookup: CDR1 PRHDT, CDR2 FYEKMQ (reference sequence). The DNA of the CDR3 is TGTGCCAGCAGCTCTACCGGGACAGGGGGGACAGATACGCAGTATTTT. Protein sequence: CASSSTGTGGTDTQYF.

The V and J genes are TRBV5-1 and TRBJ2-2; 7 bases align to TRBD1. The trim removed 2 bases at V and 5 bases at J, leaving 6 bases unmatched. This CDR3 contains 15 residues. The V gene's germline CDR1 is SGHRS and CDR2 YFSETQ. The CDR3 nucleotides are TGCGCCAGCAGCTTAGAAGGGGGCTCGACCGGGGAGCTGTTTTTT. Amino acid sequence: CASSLEGGSTGELFF.

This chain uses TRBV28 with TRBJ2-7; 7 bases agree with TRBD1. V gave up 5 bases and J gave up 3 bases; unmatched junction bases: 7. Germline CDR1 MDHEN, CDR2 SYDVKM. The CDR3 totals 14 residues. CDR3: CASSPLGTVYEQYF. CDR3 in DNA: TGTGCCAGCAGTCCCTTAGGGACAGTCTACGAGCAGTACTTC. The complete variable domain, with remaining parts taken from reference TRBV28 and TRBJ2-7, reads DVKVTQSSRYLVKRTGEKVFLECVQDMDHENMFWYRQDPGLGLRLIYFSYDVKMKEKGDIPEGYSVSREKKERFSLILESASTNQTSMYLCASSPLGTVYEQYFGPGTRLTVT.

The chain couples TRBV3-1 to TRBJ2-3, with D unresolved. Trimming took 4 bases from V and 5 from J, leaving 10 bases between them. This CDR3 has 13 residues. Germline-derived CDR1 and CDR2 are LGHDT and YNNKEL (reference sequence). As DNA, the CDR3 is TGTGCCAGCAGCCGCCAAGGGAAAGATACGCAGTATTTT. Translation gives CASSRQGKDTQYF.

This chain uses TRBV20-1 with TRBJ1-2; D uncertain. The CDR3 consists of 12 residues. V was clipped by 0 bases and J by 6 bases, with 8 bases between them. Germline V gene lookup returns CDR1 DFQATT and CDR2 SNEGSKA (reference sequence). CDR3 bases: TGCAGTGCTAGAGATGGCCCTGATGGCTACACCTTC. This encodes CSARDGPDGYTF.

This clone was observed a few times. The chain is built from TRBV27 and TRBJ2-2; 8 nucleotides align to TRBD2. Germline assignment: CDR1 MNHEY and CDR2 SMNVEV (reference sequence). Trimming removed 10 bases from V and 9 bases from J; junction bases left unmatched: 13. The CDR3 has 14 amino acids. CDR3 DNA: TGTGCCACCCGGGGGGGGGCTGTCTTCCGGGAGCTGTTTTTT. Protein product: CATRGGAVFRELFF.

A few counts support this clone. The DNA of the CDR3 is TGTGCCAGCAGCCGACGGGACTTCGACAATGAGCAGTTCTTC. This gives the protein CASSRRDFDNEQFF. The chain is built from TRBV6-1 and TRBJ2-1, with D perhaps TRBD2 (6 bases). Germline CDR1 MNHNS, CDR2 SASEGT. Trimming removed 6 bases from V and 5 bases from J, with 14 bases in between. The CDR3 extends over 14 amino acids.

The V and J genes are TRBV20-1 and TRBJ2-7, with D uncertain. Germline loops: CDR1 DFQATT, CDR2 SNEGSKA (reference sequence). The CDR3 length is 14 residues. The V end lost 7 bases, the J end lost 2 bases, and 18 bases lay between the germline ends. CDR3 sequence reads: CSVAGPLLPYEQYF. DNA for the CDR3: TGCAGTGTTGCCGGGCCGTTGCTTCCCTACGAGCAGTACTTC.

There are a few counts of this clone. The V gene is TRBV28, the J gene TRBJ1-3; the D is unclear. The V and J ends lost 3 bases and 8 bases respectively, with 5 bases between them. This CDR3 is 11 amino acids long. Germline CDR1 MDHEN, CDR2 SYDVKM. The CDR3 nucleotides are TGTGCCAGCAGTTTGGGATACACCATATATTTT. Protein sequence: CASSLGYTIYF.

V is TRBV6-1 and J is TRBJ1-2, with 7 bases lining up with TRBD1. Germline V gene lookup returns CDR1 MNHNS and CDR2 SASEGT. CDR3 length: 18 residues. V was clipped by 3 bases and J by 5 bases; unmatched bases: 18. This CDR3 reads CASSESVGTVGDRYGYTF. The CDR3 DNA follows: TGTGCCAGCAGTGAGAGTGTCGGGACAGTGGGTGATCGGTATGGCTACACCTTC.

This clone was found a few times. CDR3 DNA sequence: TGCGCCAGCAGCTTAGGGGCGAAGAACACTGAAGCTTTCTTT. Its protein product is CASSLGAKNTEAFF. J is TRBJ1-1 and V is TRBV4-1; possible D gene TRBD1, 5 bases. V lost 5 bases and J lost 1, with 11 bases in between. Germline-derived CDR1 and CDR2 are MGHRA and YSYEKL. This CDR3 has 14 residues.

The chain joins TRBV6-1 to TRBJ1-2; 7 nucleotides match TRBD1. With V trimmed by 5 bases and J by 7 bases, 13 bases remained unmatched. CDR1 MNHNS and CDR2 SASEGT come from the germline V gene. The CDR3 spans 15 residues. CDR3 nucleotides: TGTGCCAGCAGTAATACAGGGGAGGGTAATCGTGGCTACACCTTC. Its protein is CASSNTGEGNRGYTF.

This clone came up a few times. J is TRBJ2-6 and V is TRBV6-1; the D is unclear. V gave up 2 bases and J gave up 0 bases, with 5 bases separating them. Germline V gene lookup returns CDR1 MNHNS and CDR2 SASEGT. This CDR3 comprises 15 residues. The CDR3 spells CASSETNSGANVLTF. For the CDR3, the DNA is TGTGCCAGCAGTGAAACTAACTCTGGGGCCAACGTCCTGACTTTC.

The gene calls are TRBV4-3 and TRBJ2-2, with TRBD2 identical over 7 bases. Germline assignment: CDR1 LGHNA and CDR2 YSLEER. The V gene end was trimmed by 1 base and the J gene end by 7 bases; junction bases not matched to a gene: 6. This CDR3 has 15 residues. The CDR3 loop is CASSQAGSGVGELFF. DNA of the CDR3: TGCGCCAGCAGCCAAGCCGGGAGCGGGGTCGGGGAGCTGTTTTTT.

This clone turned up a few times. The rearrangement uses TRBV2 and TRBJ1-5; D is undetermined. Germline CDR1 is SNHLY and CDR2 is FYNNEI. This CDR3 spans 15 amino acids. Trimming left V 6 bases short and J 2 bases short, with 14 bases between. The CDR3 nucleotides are TGTGCCAGCAGGGTGGAGAACAAACGCAATCAGCCCCAGCATTTT. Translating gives CASRVENKRNQPQHF.

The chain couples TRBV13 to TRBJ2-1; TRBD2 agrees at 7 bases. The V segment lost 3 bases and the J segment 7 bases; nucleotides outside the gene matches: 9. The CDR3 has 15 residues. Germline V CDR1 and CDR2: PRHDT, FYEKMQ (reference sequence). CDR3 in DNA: TGTGCCAGCAGCTTTCGGCGGGAGCTAACTAATGAGCAGTTCTTC. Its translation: CASSFRRELTNEQFF. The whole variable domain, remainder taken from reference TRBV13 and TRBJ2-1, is AAGVIQSPRHLIKEKRETATLKCYPIPRHDTVYWYQQGPGQDPQFLISFYEKMQSDKGSIPDRFSAQQFSDYHSELNMSSLELGDSALYFCASSFRRELTNEQFFGPGTRLTVL.

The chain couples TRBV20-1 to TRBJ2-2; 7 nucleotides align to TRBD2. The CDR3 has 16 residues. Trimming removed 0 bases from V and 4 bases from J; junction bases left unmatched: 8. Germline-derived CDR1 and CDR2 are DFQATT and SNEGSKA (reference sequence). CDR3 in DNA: TGCAGTGCTAGAGATAGGACTAGTGGGGCCACCGGGGAGCTGTTTTTT. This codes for CSARDRTSGATGELFF.

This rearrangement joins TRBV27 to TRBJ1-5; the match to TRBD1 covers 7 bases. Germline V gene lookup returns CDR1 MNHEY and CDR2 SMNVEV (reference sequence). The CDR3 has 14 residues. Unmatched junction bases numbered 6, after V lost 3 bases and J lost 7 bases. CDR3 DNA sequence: TGTGCCAGCAGTTTGGAGGGGGCCAGGCAGCCCCAGCATTTT. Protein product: CASSLEGARQPQHF.

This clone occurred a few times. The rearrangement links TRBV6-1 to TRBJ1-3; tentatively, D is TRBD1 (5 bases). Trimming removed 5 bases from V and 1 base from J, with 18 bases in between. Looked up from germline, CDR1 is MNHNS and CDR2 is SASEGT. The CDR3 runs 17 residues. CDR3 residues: CASSKVTGSTSGNTIYF. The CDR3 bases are TGTGCCAGCAGTAAGGTTACAGGTTCGACTTCTGGAAACACCATATATTTT.

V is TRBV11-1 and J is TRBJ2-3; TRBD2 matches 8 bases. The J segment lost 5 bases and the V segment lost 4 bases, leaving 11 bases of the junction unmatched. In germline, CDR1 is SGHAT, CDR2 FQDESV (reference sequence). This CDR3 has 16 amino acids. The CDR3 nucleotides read TGTGCCAGCAGCTCACCGGGACTAGGAACAAGAGATACGCAGTATTTT. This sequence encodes CASSSPGLGTRDTQYF.

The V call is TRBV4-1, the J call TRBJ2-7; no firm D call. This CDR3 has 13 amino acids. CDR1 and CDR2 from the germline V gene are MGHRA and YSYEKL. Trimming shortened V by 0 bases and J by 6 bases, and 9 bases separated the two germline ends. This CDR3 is CASSQDKSSEQYF. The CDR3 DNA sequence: TGCGCCAGCAGCCAAGATAAATCGAGCGAGCAGTACTTC.

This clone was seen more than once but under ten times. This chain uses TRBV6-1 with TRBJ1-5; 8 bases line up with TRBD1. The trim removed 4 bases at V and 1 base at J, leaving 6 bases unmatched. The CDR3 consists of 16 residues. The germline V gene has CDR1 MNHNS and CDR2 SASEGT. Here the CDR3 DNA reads TGTGCCAGCAGTGTTAACAGGGGGAGGAGCAATCAGCCCCAGCATTTT. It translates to CASSVNRGRSNQPQHF.

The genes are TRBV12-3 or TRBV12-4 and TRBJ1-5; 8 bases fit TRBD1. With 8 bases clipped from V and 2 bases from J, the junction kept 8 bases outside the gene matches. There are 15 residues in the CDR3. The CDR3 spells CASSPSGQGNQPQHF. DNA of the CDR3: TGTGCCAGCTCGCCGTCGGGACAGGGCAATCAGCCCCAGCATTTT.

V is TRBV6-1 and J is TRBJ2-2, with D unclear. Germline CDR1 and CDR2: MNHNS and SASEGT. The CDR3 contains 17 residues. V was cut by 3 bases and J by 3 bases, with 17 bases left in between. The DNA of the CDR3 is TGTGCCAGCAGTGATCGGGTTCTTACTCGGGACACCGGGGAGCTGTTTTTT. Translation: CASSDRVLTRDTGELFF.

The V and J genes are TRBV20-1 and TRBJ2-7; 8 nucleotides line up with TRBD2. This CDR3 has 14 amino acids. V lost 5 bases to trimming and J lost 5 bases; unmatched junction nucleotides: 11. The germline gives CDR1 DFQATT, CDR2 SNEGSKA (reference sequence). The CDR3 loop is CSALAGWPTNEQYF. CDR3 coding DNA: TGCAGTGCTTTAGCGGGATGGCCTACGAACGAGCAGTACTTC.

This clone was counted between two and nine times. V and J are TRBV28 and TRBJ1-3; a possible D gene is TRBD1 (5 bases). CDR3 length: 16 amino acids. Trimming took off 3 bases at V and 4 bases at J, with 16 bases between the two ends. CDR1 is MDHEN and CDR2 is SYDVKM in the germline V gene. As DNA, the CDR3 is TGTGCCAGCAGTTTTAGGGGAGGGTACTCCGGAAACACCATATATTTT. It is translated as CASSFRGGYSGNTIYF.

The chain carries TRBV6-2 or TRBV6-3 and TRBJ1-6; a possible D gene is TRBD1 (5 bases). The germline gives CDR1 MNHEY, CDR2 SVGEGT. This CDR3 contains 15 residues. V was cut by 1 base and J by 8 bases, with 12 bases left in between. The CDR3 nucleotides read TGTGCCAGCAGTTACTGGGGCAGTACCGATTCACCCCTCCACTTT. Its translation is CASSYWGSTDSPLHF.

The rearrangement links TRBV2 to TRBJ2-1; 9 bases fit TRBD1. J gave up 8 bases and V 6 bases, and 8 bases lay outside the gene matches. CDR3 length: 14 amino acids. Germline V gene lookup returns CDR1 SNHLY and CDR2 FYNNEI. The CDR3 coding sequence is TGTGCCAGCAGATTGGGACAGGGCACTGATGAGCAGTTCTTC. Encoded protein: CASRLGQGTDEQFF. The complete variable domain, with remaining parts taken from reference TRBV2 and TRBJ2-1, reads EPEVTQTPSHQVTQMGQEVILRCVPISNHLYFYWYRQILGQKVEFLVSFYNNEISEKSEIFDDQFSVERPDGSNFTLKIRSTKLEDSAMYFCASRLGQGTDEQFFGPGTRLTVL.

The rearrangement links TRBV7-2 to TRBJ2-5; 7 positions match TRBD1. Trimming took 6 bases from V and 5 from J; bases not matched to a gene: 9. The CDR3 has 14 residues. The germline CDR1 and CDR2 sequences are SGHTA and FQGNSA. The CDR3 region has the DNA TGTGCCAGCAGTTCGACAGGGCATTCGGAGACCCAGTACTTC. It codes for CASSSTGHSETQYF.